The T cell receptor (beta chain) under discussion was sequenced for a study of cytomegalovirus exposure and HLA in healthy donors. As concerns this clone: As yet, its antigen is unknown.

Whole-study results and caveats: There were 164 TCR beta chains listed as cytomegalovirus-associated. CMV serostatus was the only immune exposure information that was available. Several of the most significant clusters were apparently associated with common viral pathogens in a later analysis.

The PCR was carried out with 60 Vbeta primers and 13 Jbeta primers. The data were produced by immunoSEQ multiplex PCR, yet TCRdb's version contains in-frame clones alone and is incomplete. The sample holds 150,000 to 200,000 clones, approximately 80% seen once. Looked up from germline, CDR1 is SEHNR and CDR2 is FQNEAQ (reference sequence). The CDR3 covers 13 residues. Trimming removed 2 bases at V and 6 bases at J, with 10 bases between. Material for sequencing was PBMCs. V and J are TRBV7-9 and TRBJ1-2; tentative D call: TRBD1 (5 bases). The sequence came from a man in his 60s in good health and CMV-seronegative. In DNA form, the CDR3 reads TGTGCCAGCAGCTTAATGGGGGGAGATGGCTACACCTTC. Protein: CASSLMGGDGYTF.